One and the same sample provided the 28 T cell receptor beta chains below, sequenced in a study of blood T cell repertoires in COVID-19. Sequenced by immunoSEQ multiplex PCR; TCRdb stores in-frame clones only, minus some. The sample holds about 140,000 clones, approximately 85% seen once. Specimen: peripheral blood. Source of these receptors: a woman of 80 years or more with acute or convalescent COVID-19.

V usage is TRBV6-5 and J usage is TRBJ1-1; 7 nucleotides line up with TRBD1. CDR1 and CDR2 (germline): MNHEY, SVGAGI. The CDR3 runs 14 residues. Unmatched junction bases numbered 6, after V lost 4 bases and J lost 4 bases. CDR3 region: CASSWRQGLTEAFF. The CDR3, as DNA: TGTGCCAGCAGTTGGAGACAGGGTCTCACTGAAGCTTTCTTT.

The chain couples TRBV7-3 to TRBJ2-7; 8 nucleotides align to TRBD2. V was clipped by 2 bases and J by 7 bases; unmatched bases: 7. The CDR3 spans 14 residues. From germline, CDR1 is SGHTA and CDR2 FQGTGA. CDR3 loop: CASSLVAGLGEQYF. In nucleotides, the CDR3 is TGTGCCAGCAGCTTAGTAGCGGGGCTGGGTGAGCAGTACTTC.

This clone was seen a handful of times. The V gene is TRBV9, the J gene TRBJ1-5; TRBD1 aligns across 7 bases. Per the germline V gene, CDR1 is SGDLS and CDR2 is YYNGEE. J gave up 4 bases and V 3 bases, and 4 bases lay outside the gene matches. The CDR3 spans 14 residues. CDR3 sequence: CASSETGINQPQHF. As DNA, the CDR3 is TGTGCCAGCAGCGAGACAGGGATAAATCAGCCCCAGCATTTT.

This clone appeared once. The J gene is TRBJ2-5, the V gene TRBV11-2; D possibly corresponds to TRBD2 (5 bases). The CDR3 loop spans 13 amino acids. Trimming took 5 bases from V and 1 from J, leaving 8 bases between them. Germline CDR1 and CDR2: SGHAT and FQNNGV. The CDR3 here is CASSPGSQETQYF. The CDR3 DNA follows: TGTGCCAGCAGCCCGGGGAGCCAAGAGACCCAGTACTTC.

The table lists this clone with a count of one. The chain carries TRBV7-6 and TRBJ1-5; D possibly corresponds to TRBD1 (6 bases). Germline CDR1 reads SGHVS; CDR2 reads FNYEAQ. V lost 5 bases, J lost 7 bases, and 18 bases lay in between. The length of the CDR3 is 15 residues. For the CDR3, the DNA is TGTGCCAGCAGCCCAATCGGGGGGCAGGGACAGCCCCAGCATTTT. Translation gives CASSPIGGQGQPQHF.

The chain has TRBV5-1 and TRBJ2-5; 10 bases line up with TRBD2. The ends lost 0 bases at V and 8 bases at J; junction bases unmatched: 7. Per the germline V gene, CDR1 is SGHRS and CDR2 is YFSETQ. The CDR3 loop spans 15 amino acids. CDR3 residues: CASSLAGGTSATQYF. CDR3 DNA: TGCGCCAGCAGCTTGGCCGGCGGGACTAGCGCTACCCAGTACTTC.

This clone was counted once. The chain is built from TRBV7-9 and TRBJ1-2; D might be TRBD1 (5 bases). The CDR3 runs 14 residues. V was trimmed by 4 bases and J by 2 bases, leaving 11 bases between them. The germline CDR1 and CDR2 sequences are SEHNR and FQNEAQ (reference sequence). This CDR3 is CASSSMDKNYGYTF. The CDR3, as DNA: TGTGCCAGCAGCTCAATGGACAAAAACTATGGCTACACCTTC. The whole variable domain, remainder taken from reference TRBV7-9 and TRBJ1-2, is DTGVSQNPRHKITKRGQNVTFRCDPISEHNRLYWYRQTLGQGPEFLTYFQNEAQLEKSRLLSDRFSAERPKGSFSTLEIQRTEQGDSAMYLCASSSMDKNYGYTFGSGTRLTVV.

The rearrangement uses TRBV19 and TRBJ2-1, with TRBD1 matching 7 bases. The CDR3 covers 15 residues. CDR1 is LNHDA, CDR2 SQIVND, per germline (reference sequence). J lost 2 bases, V lost 5 bases, and 6 bases had no gene match. This CDR3 is CASSQGGSPYNEQFF. The CDR3 DNA follows: TGTGCCAGTAGTCAAGGGGGCTCCCCCTACAATGAGCAGTTCTTC.

The chain has TRBV5-6 and TRBJ2-2, with D perhaps matching TRBD2 (7 bases). Trimming pared 4 bases from V and 3 bases from J, leaving 13 bases between. Germline V gene lookup returns CDR1 SGHDT and CDR2 YYEEEE. This CDR3 contains 15 residues. CDR3 region: CASSTTGGHTGELFF. The CDR3 nucleotides are TGTGCCAGCAGCACCACGGGGGGCCACACCGGGGAGCTGTTTTTT. Supplemented by reference TRBV5-6 and TRBJ2-2, the full variable domain reads DAGVTQSPTHLIKTRGQQVTLRCSPKSGHDTVSWYQQALGQGPQFIFQYYEEEERQRGNFPDRFSGHQFPNYSSELNVNALLLGDSALYLCASSTTGGHTGELFFGEGSRLTVL.

This clone was observed once. V gene TRBV2 combines with J gene TRBJ2-4; maybe TRBD2 (6 bases). The V end was cut by 4 bases, the J end by 2 bases, with 12 bases between. Germline CDR1 and CDR2: SNHLY and FYNNEI. The CDR3 is 15 residues long. Here the CDR3 DNA reads TGTGCCAGCAGTGTGGGGGGTATAACCAAAAACATTCAGTACTTC. Translation: CASSVGGITKNIQYF.

This chain links TRBV2 with TRBJ1-2; 10 bases align to TRBD1. Germline V gene lookup returns CDR1 SNHLY and CDR2 FYNNEI. This CDR3 contains 15 residues. Trimming at V came to 2 bases and at J to 1 base, leaving 1 base not matched to a gene. CDR3: CASSEWTGGNYGYTF. The CDR3 DNA reads TGTGCCAGCAGTGAATGGACAGGGGGTAACTATGGCTACACCTTC.

The rearrangement joins TRBV7-8 to TRBJ1-1; 9 nucleotides line up with TRBD1. The CDR3 contains 16 residues. Germline CDR1 SGHVS, CDR2 FQNEAQ. Trimming cost V 3 bases and J 1 base; bases outside gene matches: 6. CDR3 nucleotide sequence: TGTGCCAGCAGCTTGGGTCTGGGACAGGGGAACACTGAAGCTTTCTTT. This translates into CASSLGLGQGNTEAFF.

V gene TRBV14 combines with J gene TRBJ2-3; D perhaps matches TRBD2 (5 bases). The CDR3 extends over 13 amino acids. Trimming pared 7 bases from V and 4 bases from J, leaving 12 bases between. Per the germline V gene, CDR1 is SGHDN and CDR2 is FVKESK. This chain's CDR3 is CASTPGSADTQYF. The CDR3 coding sequence is TGTGCCAGCACCCCGGGATCCGCAGATACGCAGTATTTT.

The chain uses TRBV10-3 and TRBJ2-1; TRBD2 might be the D (5 bases). Trimming stripped 0 bases from V and 0 bases from J, with 12 bases between. Germline loops: CDR1 ENHRY, CDR2 SYGVKD. This CDR3 has 17 amino acids. The CDR3 sequence: CAISESISRGSYNEQFF. The CDR3 DNA reads TGTGCCATCAGTGAGTCGATTAGTCGGGGCTCCTACAATGAGCAGTTCTTC.

The sample holds a few counts of this clone. This rearrangement joins TRBV29-1 to TRBJ2-7; tentative D call: TRBD1 (5 bases). The CDR3 loop spans 12 amino acids. From germline, CDR1 is SQVTM and CDR2 ANQGSEA. Trimming took off 3 bases at V and 7 bases at J, with 13 bases between the two ends. The CDR3 nucleotides are TGCAGCGTTGATGGTAGGGGTGGGGAGCAGTACTTC. The encoded protein is CSVDGRGGEQYF.

This chain uses TRBV30 with TRBJ1-1; D is undetermined. The CDR3 spans 11 residues. CDR1 is GTSNPN, CDR2 SVGIG, per germline (reference sequence). V lost 2 bases and J 6 bases, leaving 7 bases between the germline ends. CDR3 sequence reads: CAWSWASEAFF. In DNA form, the CDR3 reads TGTGCCTGGAGTTGGGCGTCTGAAGCTTTCTTT. The entire variable domain, with the rest obtained from reference TRBV30 and TRBJ1-1, is as follows: SQTIHQWPATLVQPVGSPLSLECTVEGTSNPNLYWYRQAAGRGLQLLFYSVGIGQISSEVPQNLSASRPQDRQFILSSKKLLLSDSGFYLCAWSWASEAFFGQGTRLTVV.

The chain uses TRBV5-4 and TRBJ2-1; TRBD1 aligns across 9 bases. Germline CDR1 and CDR2: SGHNT and YYREEE (reference sequence). Unmatched junction bases numbered 5, after V lost 0 bases and J lost 7 bases. The CDR3 has 15 amino acids. This chain's CDR3 is CASSLDRGRGNEQFF. CDR3 DNA: TGTGCCAGCAGCTTGGACAGGGGGCGCGGGAATGAGCAGTTCTTC.

The rearrangement joins TRBV30 to TRBJ1-2, with 10 bases fitting TRBD1. The V gene end was trimmed by 5 bases and the J gene end by 1 base; junction bases not matched to a gene: 10. This CDR3 region has 16 residues. Looked up from germline, CDR1 is GTSNPN and CDR2 is SVGIG (reference sequence). CDR3: CAWRGQGSGHNYGYTF. The CDR3 nucleotides read TGTGCCTGGCGGGGACAGGGGTCGGGTCATAACTATGGCTACACCTTC.

This clone has a single count. The rearrangement links TRBV27 to TRBJ2-3; 8 positions match TRBD2. The CDR3 consists of 13 residues. Germline assignment: CDR1 MNHEY and CDR2 SMNVEV (reference sequence). V shed 8 bases, J shed 1 base, and the junction held 2 bases outside the gene matches. CDR3 DNA: TGTGCCAGCGCCGGGGGGGGCACAGATACGCAGTATTTT. Protein sequence: CASAGGGTDTQYF.

This clone turned up a few times. The CDR3 nucleotides are TGTGCCAGTAGTATGCGCGGGGTCGGCACTGAAGCTTTCTTT. Amino acid sequence: CASSMRGVGTEAFF. This chain uses TRBV19 with TRBJ1-1, with D hard to call. Germline values: CDR1 LNHDA, CDR2 SQIVND (reference sequence). The V and J ends lost 3 bases and 4 bases respectively, with 12 bases between them. This CDR3 comprises 14 residues.

V usage is TRBV28 and J usage is TRBJ2-1; 7 bases line up with TRBD2. CDR1 and CDR2 (germline): MDHEN, SYDVKM. This CDR3 contains 16 residues. J was trimmed by 4 bases and V by 4 bases; bases with no gene match: 10. In nucleotides, the CDR3 is TGTGCCAGCAGTTCCCCCCTAGCGGATACTTACAATGAGCAGTTCTTC. Translating it yields CASSSPLADTYNEQFF.

The CDR3 DNA reads TGTGCCAGTAGTCTCTATTTAAGTCCTGGAAACACCATATATTTT. Translation: CASSLYLSPGNTIYF. The chain employs TRBV19 and TRBJ1-3; D remains ambiguous. The CDR3 is 15 amino acids. V was cut by 5 bases and J by 2 bases, with 13 bases left in between. Germline V gives CDR1 LNHDA, CDR2 SQIVND (reference sequence).

The V call is TRBV7-9, the J call TRBJ2-3; TRBD2 matches at 9 bases. This CDR3 region has 17 residues. Trimming cost V 4 bases and J 4 bases; bases outside gene matches: 12. Germline CDR1 and CDR2: SEHNR and FQNEAQ (reference sequence). The CDR3 reads CASSSPSGRSVADTQYF. Written as DNA, the CDR3 is TGTGCCAGCAGCTCCCCCAGCGGGAGGTCTGTAGCAGATACGCAGTATTTT.

The chain recombines TRBV5-1 with TRBJ1-2; D unresolved. The CDR3 covers 12 residues. In germline, CDR1 is SGHRS, CDR2 YFSETQ. Trimming removed 2 bases at V and 1 base at J, with 3 bases between. The CDR3 DNA sequence: TGCGCCAGCAGCTTCAGTAACTATGGCTACACCTTC. Residues: CASSFSNYGYTF.

The chain combines TRBV27 with TRBJ2-2; 7 bases are shared with TRBD2. CDR3 length: 14 amino acids. V lost 9 bases to trimming and J lost 4 bases; unmatched junction nucleotides: 8. In germline, CDR1 is MNHEY, CDR2 SMNVEV (reference sequence). The CDR3 sequence: CASGPSGTTGELFF. In DNA form, the CDR3 reads TGTGCCAGTGGACCAAGCGGGACCACCGGGGAGCTGTTTTTT.

This clone was seen once. The chain employs TRBV15 and TRBJ1-2; D unclear. Trimming cost V 3 bases and J 3 bases, with 8 bases left between them. In germline, CDR1 is LNHNV, CDR2 YYDKDF (reference sequence). The length of the CDR3 is 13 residues. The CDR3 coding sequence is TGTGCCACCAGCAGGAGCAGGTACTATGGCTACACCTTC. Its translation is CATSRSRYYGYTF.

The chain joins TRBV6-5 to TRBJ1-1; tentatively, D is TRBD1 (5 bases). The germline V and J ends were trimmed by 0 bases and 4 bases, with 9 bases remaining between them. Germline V gene lookup returns CDR1 MNHEY and CDR2 SVGAGI. This CDR3 comprises 14 residues. The CDR3 bases are TGTGCCAGCAGTTACTCAGGCAGGGTCACTGAAGCTTTCTTT. Amino acid sequence: CASSYSGRVTEAFF.

Details on this clone: At the DNA level, this CDR3 is encoded by other sequences in the same sample as well. The V gene is TRBV2, the J gene TRBJ1-2; no clear D gene. V lost 4 bases and J lost 4, with 7 bases in between. CDR1 and CDR2 (germline): SNHLY, FYNNEI. CDR3 size: 12 residues. This chain's CDR3 is CASSVSGYGYTF. The CDR3 DNA reads as TGTGCCAGCAGTGTATCAGGCTATGGCTACACCTTC.